This T cell receptor beta chain was sequenced during a study of T-cell reconstitution after alpha-beta-depleted transplantation in children. A library of TCRbeta sequences, prepared with unique molecular identifiers, was generated. TCRdb reanalysed the PCR reads using MiXCR and keeps one entry per CDR3 protein. The sample carries around 500,000 distinct CDR3 sequences, approximately 13% recorded once. The CDR3 has 14 residues. Germline V gives CDR1 MNHEY, CDR2 SMNVEV (reference sequence). V lost 8 bases and J lost 4, with 17 bases in between. This TCR came from a human donor who donated a stem cell graft to a child with combined immunodeficiency. The source material was PBMCs from the stem cell graft donor, sampled from the stem cell graft. This chain connects TRBV27 to TRBJ1-2; D unclear. For the CDR3, the DNA is TGTGCCAGCGCTCCGGGATCCCCAGGCTATGGCTACACCTTC. Its protein product is CASAPGSPGYGYTF.